These T cell receptor beta chains were read from a single sample in a study of cytomegalovirus exposure and HLA in healthy donors. Method: immunoSEQ multiplex PCR; TCRdb's copy keeps in-frame clones and lacks some. The sample includes some 130,000 clones, around 84% of them seen just once. The sequenced material came from PBMCs. The receptors were sampled from a woman in her thirties in good health and CMV-seropositive. CDR3s include the opening cysteine and the closing phenylalanine or tryptophan. D genes are given only for firm matches. Clone size, where shown, is once, few, many, or a class for clones that have expanded.

J: TRBJ1-2; size: .; V: TRBV6-1; D: TRBD1; DNA: TGTGCCAGCAGTCGGGACAGGGAGGGCGGCTACACCTTC; CDR3: CASSRDREGGYTF
J: TRBJ1-2; size: .; V: TRBV5-4; D: .; DNA: TGTGCCAGCAGCTCAGTGCTGCAGGGTTTGCGCTATGGCTACACCTTC; CDR3: CASSSVLQGLRYGYTF
J: TRBJ2-7; size: .; V: TRBV5-6; D: .; DNA: TGTGCCAGCAGCTTGGGTGGTGACAGCTACGAGCAGTACTTC; CDR3: CASSLGGDSYEQYF
J: TRBJ2-3; size: .; V: TRBV2; D: TRBD2; DNA: TGTGCCAGATCGACTAGCGGGGGTCCAGATACGCAGTATTTT; CDR3: CARSTSGGPDTQYF
J: TRBJ1-1; size: few; V: TRBV10-3; D: .; DNA: TGTGCCACCAAGGAGACGTACACTGAAGCTTTCTTT; CDR3: CATKETYTEAFF
J: TRBJ2-1; size: .; V: TRBV2; D: TRBD1; DNA: TGTGCCAGCAGACGGGACAGGGGCAATGAGCAGTTCTTC; CDR3: CASRRDRGNEQFF
J: TRBJ2-3; size: .; V: TRBV6-6; D: TRBD2; DNA: TGTGCCAGCAGTTCCCCCCGGACTAGCGGGGTGGATACGCAGTATTTT; CDR3: CASSSPRTSGVDTQYF
J: TRBJ2-7; size: .; V: TRBV5-6; D: .; DNA: TGTGCCAGCAGCTCCGACAGGGGAGGGTACGAGCAGTACTTC; CDR3: CASSSDRGGYEQYF
J: TRBJ2-3; size: .; V: TRBV2; D: TRBD2; DNA: TGTGCCAGCATTACGAGCGGGGGGCCAGATACGCAGTATTTT; CDR3: CASITSGGPDTQYF
J: TRBJ2-1; size: few; V: TRBV5-1; D: TRBD2; DNA: TGCGCCAGCAGCGTGGTAGCGGGGGGTCAAAATGAGCAGTTCTTC; CDR3: CASSVVAGGQNEQFF
J: TRBJ2-5; size: .; V: TRBV15; D: .; DNA: TGTGCCACCGGACCCTCCGGGACTCGGGGAGAGACCCAGTACTTC; CDR3: CATGPSGTRGETQYF
J: TRBJ2-1; size: .; V: TRBV11-1; D: .; DNA: TGTGCCAGCAGCCGCAGCAGACTAGTAGTCAATGAGCAGTTCTTC; CDR3: CASSRSRLVVNEQFF
J: TRBJ2-5; size: .; V: TRBV29-1; D: .; DNA: TGCAGCGTGGAACAGGGTAGAGAGACCCAGTACTTC; CDR3: CSVEQGRETQYF
J: TRBJ1-1; size: .; V: TRBV4-1; D: .; DNA: TGCGCCAGCAGCCAAGATCTGGGGCGGATAGAAGCTTTCTTT; CDR3: CASSQDLGRIEAFF
J: TRBJ2-1; size: .; V: TRBV7-6; D: TRBD2; DNA: TGTGCCAGCAGCGTCACTAGCGGGACCTACAATGAGCAGTTCTTC; CDR3: CASSVTSGTYNEQFF
J: TRBJ1-6; size: .; V: TRBV9; D: .; DNA: TGTGCCAGCAGCGCGATGACAGGTTATAATTCACCCCTCCACTTT; CDR3: CASSAMTGYNSPLHF
J: TRBJ2-7; size: many; V: TRBV5-6; D: TRBD1; DNA: TGTGCCAGCAGCACTCGGGACAGGGCCTACGAGCAGTACTTC; CDR3: CASSTRDRAYEQYF
J: TRBJ1-2; size: once; V: TRBV27; D: .; DNA: TGTGCCAGTTCTTCCCTCTCCGGGACATACTATGGCTACACCTTC; CDR3: CASSSLSGTYYGYTF
J: TRBJ1-1; size: .; V: TRBV29-1; D: .; DNA: TGCAGCGTTGGGACAGACACTGAAGCTTTCTTT; CDR3: CSVGTDTEAFF
J: TRBJ2-3; size: .; V: TRBV4-2; D: TRBD2; DNA: TGTGCCAGCAGCCCCATGGCTAGCGGGGGCACAGATACGCAGTATTTT; CDR3: CASSPMASGGTDTQYF
J: TRBJ1-1; size: once; V: TRBV5-1; D: TRBD1; DNA: TGCGCCAGCAGCTTGGTGGCCAGGGGGACTGAAGCTTTCTTT; CDR3: CASSLVARGTEAFF
J: TRBJ2-7; size: .; V: TRBV2; D: TRBD1; DNA: TGTGCCAGCAGTGACGGGACAGGGGCGGTCTACGAGCAGTACTTC; CDR3: CASSDGTGAVYEQYF
J: TRBJ2-1; size: .; V: TRBV13; D: .; DNA: TGTGCCAGCAGCTTATTGGGAGCATCCAATGAGCAGTTCTTC; CDR3: CASSLLGASNEQFF
J: TRBJ1-2; size: .; V: TRBV5-1; D: .; DNA: TGCGCCAACAACTCTGGTACCACCGGTCCGACAGTCTCCACGAGTGGCTACACCTTC; CDR3: CANNSGTTGPTVSTSGYTF
J: TRBJ1-6; size: .; V: TRBV7-9; D: .; DNA: TGTGCCACCTCAGAGGGGACTAATAATTCACCCCTCCACTTT; CDR3: CATSEGTNNSPLHF
J: TRBJ2-3; size: .; V: TRBV5-1; D: .; DNA: TGCGCCAGCAGCTTGGCCGCAGTCACAGATACGCAGTATTTT; CDR3: CASSLAAVTDTQYF
J: TRBJ1-1; size: .; V: TRBV30; D: .; DNA: TGTGCCTGGAGTGGGGGAGTGAACACTGAAGCTTTCTTT; CDR3: CAWSGGVNTEAFF
J: TRBJ1-1; size: .; V: TRBV6-6; D: .; DNA: TGTGCCAGCAGCACTACTATGGCGGGGAACACTGAAGCTTTCTTT; CDR3: CASSTTMAGNTEAFF
J: TRBJ2-2; size: once; V: TRBV10-2; D: .; DNA: TGCGCCAGCGGGGACTCCCGGGCCGGGGAGCTGTTTTTT; CDR3: CASGDSRAGELFF
J: TRBJ1-2; size: .; V: TRBV27; D: .; DNA: TGTGCCAGCAGTTTAACTGGGACAAACCATGGCTACACCTTC; CDR3: CASSLTGTNHGYTF
J: TRBJ1-1; size: .; V: TRBV25-1; D: TRBD1; DNA: TGTGCCAGCAGTGGGGACAGGGGGTACACTGAAGCTTTCTTT; CDR3: CASSGDRGYTEAFF
J: TRBJ2-1; size: .; V: TRBV7-6; D: .; DNA: TGTGCCAGCAGCTTATCGCTCCGGGACAACTACAATGAGCAGTTCTTC; CDR3: CASSLSLRDNYNEQFF
J: TRBJ2-6; size: .; V: TRBV4-1; D: .; DNA: TGCGCCAGCAGCCAAGATAGGTCAGGGGGGTTCTCTGGGGCCAACGTCCTGACTTTC; CDR3: CASSQDRSGGFSGANVLTF
J: TRBJ2-2; size: .; V: TRBV4-1; D: TRBD2; DNA: TGCGCCAGCAGCCCCCGACTAGCGGGGGAGACGGACACCGGGGAGCTGTTTTTT; CDR3: CASSPRLAGETDTGELFF
J: TRBJ2-1; size: .; V: TRBV7-2; D: .; DNA: TGTGCCAGCACCACAATTCCGGGGATGATAGCTAACAATGAGCAGTTCTTC; CDR3: CASTTIPGMIANNEQFF
J: TRBJ2-7; size: .; V: TRBV7-2; D: .; DNA: TGTGCCAGCAGCACAAACTCCTACGAGCAGTACTTC; CDR3: CASSTNSYEQYF
J: TRBJ2-5; size: .; V: TRBV5-1; D: TRBD2; DNA: TGCGCCAGCAGCCCCGGGACTAGCGGGGTTGGAGAGACCCAGTACTTC; CDR3: CASSPGTSGVGETQYF
J: TRBJ2-7; size: .; V: TRBV7-9; D: TRBD1; DNA: TGTGCCAGCAGCAGCCCGGGACAGGGGGGCTACGAGCAGTACTTC; CDR3: CASSSPGQGGYEQYF
J: TRBJ2-2; size: .; V: TRBV13; D: .; DNA: TGTGCCAGCAGCTTTCAGCCGGGACTGAACACCGGGGAGCTGTTTTTT; CDR3: CASSFQPGLNTGELFF
J: TRBJ2-3; size: .; V: TRBV4-2; D: TRBD2; DNA: TGTGCCAGCAGCCAGTCACTAGCGGGGGCTACTACAGATACGCAGTATTTT; CDR3: CASSQSLAGATTDTQYF
J: TRBJ2-5; size: .; V: TRBV11-1; D: .; DNA: TGTGCCAGCAGCTTCTCAGGGGTGACCGGGGAGACCCAGTACTTC; CDR3: CASSFSGVTGETQYF
J: TRBJ1-4; size: .; V: TRBV28; D: TRBD1; DNA: TGTGCCAGCAGTCCGACAGGGTACAATGAAAAACTGTTTTTT; CDR3: CASSPTGYNEKLFF
J: TRBJ2-1; size: once; V: TRBV27; D: .; DNA: TGTGCCAGCAGTTTATCGGTCACAGGGCGGGTGAATGAGCAGTTCTTC; CDR3: CASSLSVTGRVNEQFF